Listed below are T cell receptor beta chains from one sample, sequenced in a study of T-cell memory formation after mild COVID-19. Each CDR3 protein is one row after TCRdb ran MiXCR on the 5' RACE reads. The sample has a few hundred thousand distinct CDR3 sequences, just under 20% seen once. The sequenced sample was PBMCs or a T cell subset sorted from them (not recorded which). These receptor sequences come from a man between 18 and 35 years old who had mild COVID-19 (a few samples of this study predate the infection). Cell type and time point are not known. Each CDR3 is given with its conserved first and last residue. The D gene is left open where the match is weak. Clone size is not always given. Where it is, it says once, few, many or a class for expanded clones.

d_call	v_call	clone_size	j_call	cdr3_nt	cdr3_aa
TRBD1	TRBV4-3	few	TRBJ2-3	TGCGCCAGCAGCCAAGCAGGGGGTCCCACAGATACGCAGTATTTT	CASSQAGGPTDTQYF
TRBD1	TRBV2	-	TRBJ2-4	TGTGCCAGCGGTGGACAGGAGAATTACATTCAGTACTTC	CASGGQENYIQYF
-	TRBV7-9	-	TRBJ1-2	TGTGCCAGCAACCCGACAGGACGTAACTATGGCTACACCTTC	CASNPTGRNYGYTF
TRBD1	TRBV27	few	TRBJ2-7	TGTGCCAGCAGTTTCGCCACAGGGGGCGGGTACGAGCAGTACTTC	CASSFATGGGYEQYF
-	TRBV7-9	few	TRBJ1-2	TGTGCCAGCAGCCCTAGTCACGAGTATGGCTACACCTTC	CASSPSHEYGYTF
TRBD2	TRBV7-2	-	TRBJ2-7	TGTGCCAGCAGCCGGATAGCGGGGGGGCATGACGAGCAGTACTTC	CASSRIAGGHDEQYF
-	TRBV4-1	few	TRBJ1-2	TGCGCCAGCAGCCGAGGGGACCCTGGGAGCGGCTACACCTTC	CASSRGDPGSGYTF
-	TRBV5-1	-	TRBJ2-2	TGCGCCAGCAGCTTGCTCCCTAGCGTACGGACCGGGGAGCTGTTTTTT	CASSLLPSVRTGELFF
-	TRBV7-8	-	TRBJ1-1	TGTGCCAGCAGCTTCGGACTCCCCGAAGGGAACACTGAAGCTTTCTTT	CASSFGLPEGNTEAFF
-	TRBV20-1	-	TRBJ1-4	TGCAGTGCTCACCGATCGGGGAGTGAAAAACTGTTTTTT	CSAHRSGSEKLFF
TRBD1	TRBV27	-	TRBJ2-5	TGTGCCAGCAGTTGGGACAGGGGGGAAGAGACCCAGTACTTC	CASSWDRGEETQYF
-	TRBV7-8	-	TRBJ2-3	TGTGCCAGCAGCTTGCAACAGTGGAGCACAGATACGCAGTATTTT	CASSLQQWSTDTQYF
TRBD1	TRBV7-9	-	TRBJ2-3	TGTGCCAGCAGCACCTCGACAGGGCTAAGCACAGATACGCAGTATTTT	CASSTSTGLSTDTQYF
TRBD1	TRBV15	few	TRBJ1-2	TGTGCCACCAGCAGAGATCGTAATACAGGGGGCTATGGCTACACCTTC	CATSRDRNTGGYGYTF
TRBD2	TRBV7-8	few	TRBJ2-3	TGTGCCAGCAGCGTCGGGACTAGCGGGTTCACAGATACGCAGTATTTT	CASSVGTSGFTDTQYF
TRBD2	TRBV9	-	TRBJ2-1	TGTGCCAGCAGCGAGGGGGGGGGACTAGCCGTCAATGAGCAGTTCTTC	CASSEGGGLAVNEQFF
-	TRBV6-2/TRBV6-3	few	TRBJ2-6	TGTGCCAGCACTGGGGCCAACGTCCTGACTTTC	CASTGANVLTF
TRBD1	TRBV20-1	-	TRBJ1-5	TGCAGTGCCGTGGACAGGGGGCCCCTAAATCAGCCCCAGCATTTT	CSAVDRGPLNQPQHF
-	TRBV7-2	few	TRBJ1-1	TGTGCCAGCAGCTTACGGGGGGACGACACTGAAGCTTTCTTT	CASSLRGDDTEAFF
-	TRBV11-2	-	TRBJ1-4	TGTGCCAGCAGCTTAGACCGCCCCAGGACTAATGAAAAACTGTTTTTT	CASSLDRPRTNEKLFF
-	TRBV7-9	few	TRBJ1-1	TGTGCCAGCAGCTTAGTCGTCGAAGCTGAAGCTTTCTTT	CASSLVVEAEAFF
-	TRBV7-3	-	TRBJ2-2	TGTGCCAGCAGCTTAGGGGGCGAGGGGGAGCTGTTTTTT	CASSLGGEGELFF
-	TRBV5-1	-	TRBJ1-1	TGCGCCAGCAGCTTGGACGACCAACCTGAAGCTTTCTTT	CASSLDDQPEAFF
-	TRBV4-1	-	TRBJ2-3	TGCGCCAGCAGCCGAACTCAGACCGGGGTCGGCCGAGGAGATACGCAGTATTTT	CASSRTQTGVGRGDTQYF
-	TRBV6-5	-	TRBJ2-4	TGTGCCAGCAGTTACTCGTTACGTGACAGAAACATTCAGTACTTC	CASSYSLRDRNIQYF
TRBD2	TRBV6-2/TRBV6-3	-	TRBJ2-1	TGTGCCAGCAGCCAAATTAGCGGGGGGCTCTACAATGAGCAGTTCTTC	CASSQISGGLYNEQFF
TRBD1	TRBV4-3	-	TRBJ2-1	TGCGCCAGCAGCCAAGTCTCGGCGGGACAGGGTGATAATGAGCAGTTCTTC	CASSQVSAGQGDNEQFF
-	TRBV7-2	-	TRBJ2-3	TGTGCCAGCAGCTTAGAGGGGGGACCCCGAGTATATACGCAGTATTTT	CASSLEGGPRVYTQYF
-	TRBV9	few	TRBJ1-6	TGTGCCAGCAGCGTAGCTTCTAGCTCACCCCTCCACTTT	CASSVASSSPLHF
TRBD1	TRBV5-1	few	TRBJ2-2	TGCGCCAGCAGCTTGATCCAGGGGGACACCGGGGAGCTGTTTTTT	CASSLIQGDTGELFF
TRBD2	TRBV4-3	-	TRBJ2-2	TGCGCCAGCAGCCAGCTAGCGGGGGTGTACACCGGGGAGCTGTTTTTT	CASSQLAGVYTGELFF
-	TRBV6-5	-	TRBJ1-2	TGTGCCAGCAGGGAGGACAGTAACTATGGCTACACCTTC	CASREDSNYGYTF
TRBD1	TRBV6-2/TRBV6-3	few	TRBJ1-2	TGTGCCAGCACCACAGGGGACGACTATGGCTACACCTTC	CASTTGDDYGYTF
TRBD1	TRBV12-3/TRBV12-4	few	TRBJ1-4	TGTGCCTGCGGAGGGGGCAATAATGAAAAACTGTTTTTT	CACGGGNNEKLFF
TRBD1	TRBV7-9	-	TRBJ1-1	TGTGCCAGCCAGGGGGCGGACACTGAAGCTTTCTTT	CASQGADTEAFF
-	TRBV18	few	TRBJ2-3	TGTGCCAGCTCACCTCGGGACATGGGGGGCACAGATACGCAGTATTTT	CASSPRDMGGTDTQYF
-	TRBV7-2	few	TRBJ1-5	TGTGCCAGCAGCCTGGTAGCCGGGCCCGCGGGGCAGCCCCAGCATTTT	CASSLVAGPAGQPQHF
-	TRBV24-1	-	TRBJ2-2	TGTGCCACCAGTGATTTGTGGGGTTCGAACACCGGGGAGCTGTTTTTT	CATSDLWGSNTGELFF
-	TRBV5-1	many	TRBJ2-5	TGTGCCAGCAGCTTTGCGAGTCAAGAGACCCAGTACTTC	CASSFASQETQYF
-	TRBV5-5	-	TRBJ1-2	TGTGCCAGCAGCTTGGAGGTTGGGGCAGCTTATGGCTACACCTTC	CASSLEVGAAYGYTF
-	TRBV6-5	few	TRBJ1-3	TGTGCCAGCAGTTACGTAGGACCGAACTCTGGAAACACCATATATTTT	CASSYVGPNSGNTIYF
TRBD1	TRBV4-2	few	TRBJ2-3	TGTGCCAGCAGCCAAGATCTTCACAGGGGTCGCACAGATACGCAGTATTTT	CASSQDLHRGRTDTQYF
-	TRBV4-1	-	TRBJ2-5	TGCGCCAGCAGCCAACGCGGTCAGACCCAAGAGACCCAGTACTTC	CASSQRGQTQETQYF